This T cell receptor beta chain was captured by sequencing in a study of cytomegalovirus exposure and HLA in healthy donors. Regarding the study as a whole: The listing of 150 to 200 TCR beta chains classed them as cytomegalovirus-associated. There were some public TCRs occurring in many donors, but most TCR sequences were rare.

This clone was seen only once. Its target is not known. PCR amplification relied on 60 Vbeta primers (plus 13 Jbeta primers). Sequencing used immunoSEQ multiplex PCR; TCRdb keeps in-frame clones, though not all of them. The sample gives around 160,000 clones, approximately 80% of which show up once; about 9.1% is in the top ten. The length of the CDR3 is 14 residues. CDR1 is MDHEN, CDR2 SYDVKM, per germline. V was pared by 2 bases and J by 6 bases, with 13 bases between. The sequenced material came from PBMCs. The V call is TRBV28, the J call TRBJ1-2; D is ambiguous. This TCR was sampled from a young man in good health and CMV-seropositive. This chain's CDR3 is CASSLVVVVDGYTF. As DNA, the CDR3 is TGTGCCAGCAGTTTAGTGGTGGTAGTGGATGGCTACACCTTC.